The 18 T cell receptor beta chains in this list originate from one sample, sequenced in a study of shared clonotypes between healthy human individuals. Produced via immunoSEQ multiplex PCR; TCRdb's table is partial and in-frame only. The sample holds 1.6 million or so clones, 98% seen once. The sequencing sample was made of naive CD4+ T cells sorted from blood. Subset given: CD45RA+ positively selected. The receptors were sampled from a man under 40 in good health.

The V call is TRBV6-5, the J call TRBJ2-7; 7 bases map to TRBD2. Germline-derived CDR1 and CDR2 are MNHEY and SVGAGI. J gave up 0 bases and V 2 bases, and 4 bases lay outside the gene matches. The CDR3 consists of 15 residues. CDR3 DNA sequence: TGTGCCAGCAGTTACCTCGGACTAGTCTCCTACGAGCAGTACTTC. This codes for CASSYLGLVSYEQYF.

A single count supports this clone. Other DNA sequences in the same sample also yield this CDR3. The chain joins TRBV5-6 to TRBJ2-7; D not certain. Germline CDR1 and CDR2: SGHDT and YYEEEE. Trimming took 0 bases from V and 6 from J, leaving 4 bases between them. The CDR3 sequence is 11 residues long. The CDR3 reads CASSLAGEQYF. CDR3 coding DNA: TGTGCCAGCAGCTTGGCCGGCGAGCAGTACTTC.

The V gene is TRBV13, the J gene TRBJ2-3; D may correspond to TRBD1 or TRBD2 (5 bases each). CDR1 is PRHDT and CDR2 is FYEKMQ in the germline V gene (reference sequence). The ends were cut back, 4 bases at V and 1 base at J, with 15 bases in the middle. The CDR3 runs 16 residues. CDR3 sequence: CASSSYWETGTDTQYF. The DNA of the CDR3 is TGTGCCAGCAGCTCTTATTGGGAGACAGGCACAGATACGCAGTATTTT.

This chain joins TRBV2 and TRBJ2-7; D is uncertain. V was clipped by 4 bases and J by 6 bases, with 7 bases between them. Germline-derived CDR1 and CDR2 are SNHLY and FYNNEI. The CDR3 extends over 11 amino acids. The CDR3 loop is CASSGATEQYF. The CDR3 DNA is TGTGCCAGCAGTGGAGCGACCGAGCAGTACTTC.

The chain links TRBV5-1 to TRBJ2-2, with 9 bases lining up with TRBD2. The length of the CDR3 is 20 residues. Unmatched junction bases numbered 21, after V lost 0 bases and J lost 9 bases. Germline CDR1 reads SGHRS; CDR2 reads YFSETQ. CDR3 protein: CASSLGTFGGGRAGERELFF. The CDR3 nucleotides read TGCGCCAGCAGCTTGGGGACTTTCGGCGGCGGGAGGGCCGGGGAACGGGAGCTGTTTTTT.

This chain links TRBV11-2 with TRBJ2-1; 8 nucleotides match TRBD2. This CDR3 spans 16 amino acids. From germline, CDR1 is SGHAT and CDR2 FQNNGV. V shed 4 bases, J shed 2 bases, and the junction held 7 bases outside the gene matches. The CDR3 protein is CASSSRAGEPYNEQFF. The CDR3 DNA sequence: TGTGCCAGCAGCTCCCGAGCGGGAGAGCCCTACAATGAGCAGTTCTTC.

The V call is TRBV28, the J call TRBJ2-7; 10 bases align to TRBD1. The CDR3 length is 15 residues. V shed 3 bases, J shed 0 bases, and the junction held 2 bases outside the gene matches. Germline assignment: CDR1 MDHEN and CDR2 SYDVKM. DNA of the CDR3: TGTGCCAGCAGTTTTGGGACAGGGGCCTCCTACGAGCAGTACTTC. Residues: CASSFGTGASYEQYF.

This chain links TRBV4-1 with TRBJ2-7, with 15 bases matching TRBD2. CDR1 is MGHRA, CDR2 YSYEKL, per germline. V was pared by 4 bases and J by 2 bases, with 9 bases of the junction left unmatched. The length of the CDR3 is 18 residues. The DNA for the CDR3 is TGCGCCAGCAGCCCCAGGGGGACTAGCGGGAGGCGGGCCTACGAGCAGTACTTC. Residues: CASSPRGTSGRRAYEQYF.

The chain recombines TRBV5-1 with TRBJ2-3, with 8 bases matching TRBD2. The CDR3 loop spans 17 amino acids. V was pared by 1 base and J by 1 base, with 8 bases of the junction left unmatched. Germline V gene sequence: CDR1 SGHRS, CDR2 YFSETQ. The CDR3 reads CASSLNPAGERTDTQYF. The CDR3 DNA reads as TGCGCCAGCAGCTTGAACCCAGCGGGAGAGCGCACAGATACGCAGTATTTT.

The DNA for the CDR3 is TGTGCCAGCAGCTCACCTTGGACCTACGAGCAGTACTTC. The encoded protein is CASSSPWTYEQYF. This chain joins TRBV7-2 and TRBJ2-7, with D hard to call. Trimming took off 4 bases at V and 2 bases at J, with 9 bases between the two ends. This CDR3 has 13 residues. Germline V gene data show CDR1 as SGHTA and CDR2 as FQGNSA.

The chain carries TRBV28 and TRBJ2-4; D might be TRBD2 (6 bases). Germline lookup yields CDR1 MDHEN and CDR2 SYDVKM. The CDR3 length is 15 residues. V was trimmed by 2 bases and J by 8 bases, leaving 16 bases between them. Here the CDR3 DNA reads TGTGCCAGCAGTTTAGAGCGGGCAGGACCCGACATTCAGTACTTC. Translating gives CASSLERAGPDIQYF.

This sequence joins TRBV28 and TRBJ2-1; 8 bases fit TRBD2. The V and J ends lost 8 bases and 10 bases, in that order; junction bases with no gene match: 10. Germline V gene lookup returns CDR1 MDHEN and CDR2 SYDVKM. CDR3 length: 13 amino acids. CDR3 nucleotides: TGTGCCAGCTCGCCGTCGGGAGGGCCCGAGCAGTTCTTC. This gives the protein CASSPSGGPEQFF.

In DNA form, the CDR3 reads TGTGCCAGCAGCCGCCGGGACAGGGTAAATCAGCCCCAGCATTTT. Its protein is CASSRRDRVNQPQHF. V is TRBV5-6 and J is TRBJ1-5; 9 nucleotides align to TRBD1. V trimming: 4 bases; J trimming: 4 bases; junction bases outside the gene matches: 6. The CDR3 has 15 amino acids. CDR1 and CDR2 from the germline V gene are SGHDT and YYEEEE.

V gene TRBV5-1 combines with J gene TRBJ2-3; 7 bases fit TRBD1. Looked up from germline, CDR1 is SGHRS and CDR2 is YFSETQ. Trimming cost V 0 bases and J 3 bases; bases outside gene matches: 4. The CDR3 runs 15 residues. For the CDR3, the DNA is TGCGCCAGCAGCTTGGAGGACAGGTTTACAGATACGCAGTATTTT. Its translation is CASSLEDRFTDTQYF.

This clone was observed once. The rearrangement links TRBV6-5 to TRBJ2-5; D unresolved. Germline V gene data show CDR1 as MNHEY and CDR2 as SVGAGI. This CDR3 contains 12 residues. V was clipped by 2 bases and J by 5 bases, with 6 bases between them. As DNA, the CDR3 is TGTGCCAGCAGTTACGGGCCGGAGACCCAGTACTTC. As protein: CASSYGPETQYF.

V usage is TRBV6-1 and J usage is TRBJ2-3, with TRBD2 matching over 11 bases. Germline V lookup: CDR1 MNHNS, CDR2 SASEGT. CDR3 length: 15 residues. V dropped 6 bases and J dropped 3; count of bases not matched to a gene: 5. CDR3 residues: CASRSTSGITDTQYF. CDR3 sequence (DNA): TGTGCCAGCAGATCGACTAGCGGGATAACAGATACGCAGTATTTT.

This chain joins TRBV6-1 and TRBJ2-5; TRBD2 matches at 7 bases. This CDR3 is 16 amino acids long. Germline V CDR1 and CDR2: MNHNS, SASEGT. Trimming took 2 bases from V and 4 from J; bases not matched to a gene: 10. CDR3 sequence: CASSELNGGGRETQYF. The CDR3 DNA reads TGTGCCAGCAGTGAATTGAACGGGGGAGGGCGAGAGACCCAGTACTTC.

The V and J genes are TRBV5-5 and TRBJ2-7; 7 nucleotides line up with TRBD1. This CDR3 is built from 15 residues. Looked up from germline, CDR1 is SGHKS and CDR2 is YYEKEE (reference sequence). J was trimmed by 5 bases and V by 1 base; bases with no gene match: 9. For the CDR3, the DNA is TGTGCCAGCAGCTTGATAGGACAGGCGATCGACGAGCAGTACTTC. Translation: CASSLIGQAIDEQYF.